These 19 T cell receptor beta chains were sequenced from one sample in a study of immune heterogeneity within non-small cell lung tumors. Amplification of the TCR beta CDR3 was achieved through multiplex PCR with 32 V and 13 J primers. TCRdb recomputed calls from the multiplex PCR reads with MiXCR, one row per CDR3 protein. The sample has 6,000 to 6,500 distinct CDR3 sequences; approximately 23% are singletons. Per sample, about 610 ng of bulk tumor genomic DNA was the template used. Several spatially distant biopsies were obtained per primary tumor intraoperatively. The cohort was untreated, with newly diagnosed non-small cell lung cancer undergoing curative surgery. Sequencing used lung tumor tissue. These receptors were obtained from a man between 70 and 80 years old with non-small cell lung cancer.

There are many counts of this clonotype. The chain has TRBV3-1 and TRBJ2-7, with D unresolved. This CDR3 is 19 amino acids long. Looked up from germline, CDR1 is LGHDT and CDR2 is YNNKEL (reference sequence). V lost 0 bases and J lost 1, with 22 bases in between. In DNA, the CDR3 is TGTGCCAGCAGCCAAGATGTGTCTCCAAGGTATACGTCTTCCTACGAGCAGTACTTC. Encoded protein: CASSQDVSPRYTSSYEQYF.

This clonotype was seen ten or more times. The chain recombines TRBV4-1 with TRBJ2-3, with D maybe TRBD2 (5 bases). Per the germline V gene, CDR1 is MGHRA and CDR2 is YSYEKL. The V and J ends lost 2 bases and 0 bases respectively, with 12 bases between them. The CDR3 sequence is 16 residues long. CDR3 coding DNA: TGCGCCAGCAGCCAATGGTTTGGGAGTAGCACAGATACGCAGTATTTT. Translation: CASSQWFGSSTDTQYF.

This clonotype is judged medium-sized. The chain carries TRBV9 and TRBJ2-7; D is undetermined. Germline assignment: CDR1 SGDLS and CDR2 YYNGEE. The V end lost 0 bases, the J end lost 0 bases, and 19 bases lay between the germline ends. The CDR3 has 18 amino acids. In DNA, the CDR3 is TGTGCCAGCAGCGTAGGGCCCCTACAAGGGTTGGGCTCCTACGAGCAGTACTTC. This encodes CASSVGPLQGLGSYEQYF.

By share, this clonotype ranks as medium-sized. CDR3 nucleotides: TGTGCCAGCAGAAAGCGGGGGGGCTCCGAGCAGTACTTC. It encodes CASRKRGGSEQYF. The chain couples TRBV27 to TRBJ2-7; 10 nucleotides match TRBD2. The CDR3 runs 13 residues. Germline values: CDR1 MNHEY, CDR2 SMNVEV (reference sequence). V dropped 6 bases and J dropped 6; count of bases not matched to a gene: 5.

The chain recombines TRBV2 with TRBJ2-7, with D possibly TRBD2 on 5 matching bases. The CDR3 loop spans 15 amino acids. Looked up from germline, CDR1 is SNHLY and CDR2 is FYNNEI. V was cut by 6 bases and J by 4 bases, with 19 bases left in between. The CDR3 region is CASRPPGSTRYEQYF. CDR3 DNA sequence: TGTGCCAGCAGGCCCCCGGGGTCGACAAGGTACGAGCAGTACTTC.

The chain couples TRBV2 to TRBJ1-3; D unclear. The germline V and J ends were trimmed by 6 bases and 0 bases, with 9 bases remaining between them. This CDR3 region has 14 residues. Germline CDR1 and CDR2: SNHLY and FYNNEI. In nucleotides, the CDR3 is TGTGCCAGCAGGACTGGTAGCTCTGGAAACACCATATATTTT. This gives the protein CASRTGSSGNTIYF.

The chain recombines TRBV5-6 with TRBJ1-1, with TRBD1 identical over 10 bases. The CDR3 length is 18 residues. Germline loops: CDR1 SGHDT, CDR2 YYEEEE. V lost 4 bases, J lost 4 bases, and 16 bases stayed unmatched. CDR3 region: CASSPDRGLYSSVTEAFF. The CDR3, as DNA: TGTGCCAGCAGCCCCGACAGGGGGCTCTACTCTTCGGTCACTGAAGCTTTCTTT.

This clonotype is medium-sized (0.01 to 0.1%) within its sample. The gene calls are TRBV7-2 and TRBJ2-7; D is uncertain. The CDR3 spans 15 residues. The germline V and J ends were trimmed by 5 bases and 3 bases, with 17 bases remaining between them. Germline V CDR1 and CDR2: SGHTA, FQGNSA. CDR3 DNA: TGTGCCAGCAGCCCCCACTTCAGCAAACACTACGAGCAGTACTTC. Residues: CASSPHFSKHYEQYF.

In this sample, this clonotype turned up a few times. A read error is possible here, since a much larger clone lies one base away. The chain combines TRBV20-1 with TRBJ2-7, with TRBD2 as a possible D gene (6 bases). V lost 3 bases to trimming and J lost 2 bases, with 17 bases between them. Germline V CDR1 and CDR2: DFQATT, SNEGSKA (reference sequence). The CDR3 is 15 amino acids. The CDR3 loop is CSASPGLTGTYEQYF. The CDR3 bases are TGCAGTGCTAGTCCAGGACTAACGGGAACCTACGAGCAGTACTTC.

This clonotype is medium-sized (0.01 to 0.1%) within its sample. This sequence joins TRBV30 and TRBJ2-7; 8 nucleotides align to TRBD1. Germline V gives CDR1 GTSNPN, CDR2 SVGIG (reference sequence). J gave up 6 bases and V 4 bases, and 14 bases lay outside the gene matches. This CDR3 contains 15 residues. CDR3 nucleotides: TGTGCCTGGACGGGACAGGAAGCCTTTAGGGGCGAGCAGTACTTC. Translation gives CAWTGQEAFRGEQYF.

This clonotype appeared a few times. A much larger clone sits a single nucleotide away, making a read error possible. The CDR3 nucleotides read TGTACCAGCAGCTATGAGGGGACGCTCACTGAAGCTTTCTTT. Encoded protein: CTSSYEGTLTEAFF. The rearrangement links TRBV11-2 to TRBJ1-1; TRBD1 is a possible D gene (5 bases). This CDR3 is built from 14 residues. Germline V CDR1 and CDR2: SGHAT, FQNNGV.

In its sample, this clonotype ranks as medium-sized (0.01 to 0.1%). This chain uses TRBV20-1 with TRBJ2-7, with TRBD1 identical over 11 bases. Trimming at V came to 0 bases and at J to 2 bases, leaving 6 bases not matched to a gene. This CDR3 is 16 amino acids long. CDR1 and CDR2 from the germline V gene are DFQATT and SNEGSKA (reference sequence). The CDR3 loop reads CSARDRPGQGAYEQYF. Here the CDR3 DNA reads TGCAGTGCTAGAGATCGTCCGGGACAGGGGGCCTACGAGCAGTACTTC.

Points on this clonotype: This may stem from a read error, because a much larger clone lies one nucleotide away. This chain uses TRBV20-1 with TRBJ2-3, with a possible D match to TRBD2 (6 bases). CDR1 is DFQATT and CDR2 is SNEGSKA in the germline V gene (reference sequence). CDR3 length equals 13 residues. Between the trimmed V and J ends, which lost 5 bases and 5 bases, there was a span of 14 bases. As DNA, the CDR3 is TGCAGTGCTGGAGTGGCGGGGCTAGATACGCAGTATTTT. This gives the protein CSAGVAGLDTQYF.

Relative to its sample, this clonotype is medium-sized. This rearrangement joins TRBV7-9 to TRBJ1-2, with D possibly being TRBD1 (5 bases). The CDR3 loop spans 15 amino acids. Germline V gene lookup returns CDR1 SEHNR and CDR2 FQNEAQ (reference sequence). V lost 6 bases to trimming and J lost 4 bases, with 18 bases between them. The DNA of the CDR3 is TGTGCCAGCAGTTCCGGGGGTCTCCTCCCCTATGGCTACACCTTC. It is translated as CASSSGGLLPYGYTF.

The chain uses TRBV9 and TRBJ2-1; TRBD2 is a possible D gene (6 bases). The V gene lost 3 bases and the J gene lost 0 bases, with 16 bases spanning the gap. The CDR3 runs to 17 residues. CDR1 and CDR2 from the germline V gene are SGDLS and YYNGEE. CDR3 coding DNA: TGTGCCAGCAGCGCCACCACTGGGACTTTCTCCTACAATGAGCAGTTCTTC. It is translated as CASSATTGTFSYNEQFF. The full variable domain, with the rest looked up from reference TRBV9 and TRBJ2-1, is DSGVTQTPKHLITATGQRVTLRCSPRSGDLSVYWYQQSLDQGLQFLIQYYNGEERAKGNILERFSAQQFPDLHSELNLSSLELGDSALYFCASSATTGTFSYNEQFFGPGTRLTVL.

In its sample, this clonotype was seen a few times. The chain has TRBV18 and TRBJ2-3; possible D gene TRBD2, 5 bases. Looked up from germline, CDR1 is KGHSH and CDR2 is LQKENI. This CDR3 spans 15 amino acids. Trimming took off 3 bases at V and 6 bases at J, with 16 bases between the two ends. Here the CDR3 reads CASSPGAQKRDTQYF. The CDR3 nucleotides read TGTGCCAGCTCACCGGGAGCTCAAAAGAGGGATACGCAGTATTTT.

Turning to this clonotype: This could be a read error, since a much larger clone is one nucleotide away. This chain uses TRBV28 with TRBJ1-1; D is perhaps TRBD1 (5 bases). The CDR3 length is 14 residues. Germline CDR1 is MDHEN and CDR2 is SYDVKM. The CDR3 DNA reads as TGTGCCAGAAGTTTAGGGGATGGGGTCACTGAAGCTTTCTTT. It encodes CARSLGDGVTEAFF.

By sample fraction, this clonotype is medium-sized. The rearrangement links TRBV19 to TRBJ1-2, with no clear D. The CDR3 is 13 amino acids. Germline assignment: CDR1 LNHDA and CDR2 SQIVND (reference sequence). With 10 bases removed from V and 7 bases from J, the gap between germline ends came to 19 bases. As DNA, the CDR3 is TGTGCCACCGCCGGCGTCGCTTGGCTTGGCTACACCTTC. Translating it yields CATAGVAWLGYTF.

Sample share makes this clonotype medium-sized. The chain joins TRBV15 to TRBJ2-7; no firm D call. CDR1 and CDR2 (germline): LNHNV, YYDKDF (reference sequence). Trimming pared 1 base from V and 6 bases from J, leaving 7 bases between. This CDR3 contains 12 residues. CDR3 in DNA: TGTGCCACCAGCAGAGGATACACCGAGCAGTACTTC. Its translation: CATSRGYTEQYF.